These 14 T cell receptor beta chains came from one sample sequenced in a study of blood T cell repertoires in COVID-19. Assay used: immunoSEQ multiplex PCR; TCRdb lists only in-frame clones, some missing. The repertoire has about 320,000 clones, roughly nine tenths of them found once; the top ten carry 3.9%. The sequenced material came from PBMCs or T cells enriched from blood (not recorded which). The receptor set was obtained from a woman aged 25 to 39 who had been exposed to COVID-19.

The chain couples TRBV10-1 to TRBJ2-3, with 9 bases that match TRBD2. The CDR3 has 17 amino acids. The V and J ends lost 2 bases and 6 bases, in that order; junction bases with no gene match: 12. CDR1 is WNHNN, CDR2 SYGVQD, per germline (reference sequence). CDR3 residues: CASSEPTSGRRWDTQYF. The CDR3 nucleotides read TGCGCCAGCAGTGAGCCGACTAGCGGACGTCGATGGGATACGCAGTATTTT.

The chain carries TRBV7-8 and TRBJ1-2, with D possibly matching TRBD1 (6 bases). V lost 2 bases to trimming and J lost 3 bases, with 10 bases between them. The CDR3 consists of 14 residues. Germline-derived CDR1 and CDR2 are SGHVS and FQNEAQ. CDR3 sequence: CASSLPGQYYGYTF. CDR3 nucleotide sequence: TGTGCCAGCAGCTTACCAGGACAGTACTATGGCTACACCTTC. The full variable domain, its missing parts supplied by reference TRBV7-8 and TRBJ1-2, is GAGVSQSPRYKVAKRGQDVALRCDPISGHVSLFWYQQALGQGPEFLTYFQNEAQLDKSGLPSDRFFAERPEGSVSTLKIQRTQQEDSAVYLCASSLPGQYYGYTFGSGTRLTVV.

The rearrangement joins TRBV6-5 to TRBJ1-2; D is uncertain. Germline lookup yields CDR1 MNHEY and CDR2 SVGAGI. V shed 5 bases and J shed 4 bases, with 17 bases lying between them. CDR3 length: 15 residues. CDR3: CASSRIDILPYGYTF. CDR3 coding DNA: TGTGCCAGCAGTCGGATCGACATTTTACCCTATGGCTACACCTTC.

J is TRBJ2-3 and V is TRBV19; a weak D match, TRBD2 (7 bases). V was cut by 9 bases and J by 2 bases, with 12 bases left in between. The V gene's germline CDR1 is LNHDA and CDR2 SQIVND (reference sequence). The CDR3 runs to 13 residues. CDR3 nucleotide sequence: TGTGCCAGCGGGGGGCCGAACACAGATACGCAGTATTTT. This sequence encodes CASGGPNTDTQYF.

CDR3 DNA sequence: TGTGCCACCAATCTTGGGGGCGGTACTGAAGCTTTCTTT. Translated: CATNLGGGTEAFF. This rearrangement joins TRBV10-3 to TRBJ1-1; D is possibly TRBD1 (6 bases). CDR1 and CDR2 from the germline V gene are ENHRY and SYGVKD. V lost 10 bases and J lost 5, with 17 bases in between. The CDR3 length is 13 residues.

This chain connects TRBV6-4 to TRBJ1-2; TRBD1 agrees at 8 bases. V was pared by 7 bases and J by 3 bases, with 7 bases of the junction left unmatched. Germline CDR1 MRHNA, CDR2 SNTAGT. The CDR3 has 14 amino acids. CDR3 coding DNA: TGTGCCAGCAACCCAGGGGGCTCAGACTATGGCTACACCTTC. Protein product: CASNPGGSDYGYTF.

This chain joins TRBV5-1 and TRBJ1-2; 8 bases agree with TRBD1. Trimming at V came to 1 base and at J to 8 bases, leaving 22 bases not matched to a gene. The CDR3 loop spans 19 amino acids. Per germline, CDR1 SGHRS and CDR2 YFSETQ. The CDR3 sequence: CASSLKGFVGQGLLYGYTF. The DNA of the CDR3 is TGCGCCAGCAGCTTGAAGGGGTTCGTCGGACAGGGACTACTATACGGCTACACCTTC.

The CDR3 DNA follows: TGTGCCAGCAAAACAATCCCAGGGGTGAACACTGAAGCTTTCTTT. It encodes CASKTIPGVNTEAFF. This chain connects TRBV6-5 to TRBJ1-1, with D possibly TRBD1 on 6 matching bases. The V gene's germline CDR1 is MNHEY and CDR2 SVGAGI. V dropped 7 bases and J dropped 0 bases, with 15 bases sitting between them. CDR3 size: 15 residues.

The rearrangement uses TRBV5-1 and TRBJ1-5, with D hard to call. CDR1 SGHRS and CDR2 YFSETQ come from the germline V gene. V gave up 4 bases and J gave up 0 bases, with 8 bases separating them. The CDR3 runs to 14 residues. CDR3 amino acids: CASSPGSSNQPQHF. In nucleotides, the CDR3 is TGCGCCAGCAGCCCGGGAAGTAGCAATCAGCCCCAGCATTTT.

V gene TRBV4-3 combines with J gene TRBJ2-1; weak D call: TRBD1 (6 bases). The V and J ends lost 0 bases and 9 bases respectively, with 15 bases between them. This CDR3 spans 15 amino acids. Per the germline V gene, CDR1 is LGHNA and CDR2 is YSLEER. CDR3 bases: TGCGCCAGCAGCCAAGAATCGGCAGGGGTGGGTGAGCAGTTCTTC. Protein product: CASSQESAGVGEQFF.

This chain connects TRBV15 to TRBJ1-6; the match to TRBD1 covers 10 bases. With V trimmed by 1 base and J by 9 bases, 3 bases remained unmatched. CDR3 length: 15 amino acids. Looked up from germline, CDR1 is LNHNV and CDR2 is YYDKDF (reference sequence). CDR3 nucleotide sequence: TGTGCCACCAGCAGAGCCAGGACAGGGGGTTCACCCCTCCACTTT. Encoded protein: CATSRARTGGSPLHF.

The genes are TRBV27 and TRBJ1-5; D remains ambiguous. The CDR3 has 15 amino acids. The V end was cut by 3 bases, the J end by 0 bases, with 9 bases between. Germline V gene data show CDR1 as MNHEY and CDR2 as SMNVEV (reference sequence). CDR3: CASSFLANSNQPQHF. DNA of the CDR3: TGTGCCAGCAGTTTTTTAGCTAATAGCAATCAGCCCCAGCATTTT.

The CDR3: CASSVTGNYGYTF. The CDR3 DNA is TGTGCCAGCAGCGTAACAGGGAACTATGGCTACACCTTC. The chain carries TRBV9 and TRBJ1-2; weak D call: TRBD1 (6 bases). Trimming took 1 base from V and 2 from J, leaving 6 bases between them. Per the germline V gene, CDR1 is SGDLS and CDR2 is YYNGEE. The CDR3 consists of 13 residues.

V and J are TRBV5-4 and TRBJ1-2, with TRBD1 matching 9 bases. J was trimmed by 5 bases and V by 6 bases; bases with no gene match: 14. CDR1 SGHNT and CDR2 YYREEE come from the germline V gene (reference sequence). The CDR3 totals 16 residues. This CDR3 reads CASKQLRDRERYGYTF. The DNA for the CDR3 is TGTGCCAGCAAACAACTCCGGGACAGGGAGAGATATGGCTACACCTTC.